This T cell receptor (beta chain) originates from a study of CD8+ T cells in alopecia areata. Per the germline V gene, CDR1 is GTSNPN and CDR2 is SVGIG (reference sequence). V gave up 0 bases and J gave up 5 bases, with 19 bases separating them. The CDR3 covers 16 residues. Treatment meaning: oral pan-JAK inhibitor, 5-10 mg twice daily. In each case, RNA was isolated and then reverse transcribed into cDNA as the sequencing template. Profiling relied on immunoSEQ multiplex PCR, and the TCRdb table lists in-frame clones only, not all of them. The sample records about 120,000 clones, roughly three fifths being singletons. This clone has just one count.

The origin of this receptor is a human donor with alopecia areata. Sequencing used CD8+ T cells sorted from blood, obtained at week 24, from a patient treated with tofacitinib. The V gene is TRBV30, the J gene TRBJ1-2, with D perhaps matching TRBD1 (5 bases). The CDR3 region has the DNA TGTGCCTGGAGTGTACGACTCGAGGGGATCGGTTATGGCTACACCTTC. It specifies CAWSVRLEGIGYGYTF. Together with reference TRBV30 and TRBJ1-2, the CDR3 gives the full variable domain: SQTIHQWPATLVQPVGSPLSLECTVEGTSNPNLYWYRQAAGRGLQLLFYSVGIGQISSEVPQNLSASRPQDRQFILSSKKLLLSDSGFYLCAWSVRLEGIGYGYTFGSGTRLTVV.